Listed below are T cell receptor beta chains from one sample, sequenced in a study of blood T cell repertoires in COVID-19. The protocol was immunoSEQ multiplex PCR, while the TCRdb copy is restricted to in-frame clones and leaves out a portion. The table has roughly 32,000 clones, more than 75% seen once. The sequenced sample was peripheral blood. All receptors come from a man between 60 and 75 years old with active COVID-19. CDR3s include the opening cysteine and the closing phenylalanine or tryptophan. The order of the fields is V gene, D gene, J gene, clone size, CDR3 DNA, CDR3 protein. A D gene is named only where the DNA matches it firmly. Part of the rows lack a size; the others show once, few, many or a class for expanded clones.

TRBV15	TRBD2	TRBJ2-7	.	TGTGCCACCAGCAGACGACTAGCGGGAGGGCCGGGGGAGCAGTACTTC	CATSRRLAGGPGEQYF
TRBV6-5	TRBD1	TRBJ1-1	.	TGTGCCAGCAGTAACAACAGGGGGAGGACTGAAGCTTTCTTT	CASSNNRGRTEAFF
TRBV6-2/TRBV6-3	TRBD2	TRBJ2-3	.	TGTGCCAGCAGTTTGGGGCTAGCGGGAGATACGCAGTATTTT	CASSLGLAGDTQYF
TRBV29-1	TRBD1	TRBJ1-1	.	TGCAGCGTGACGGGACAGGCAAACACTGAAGCTTTCTTT	CSVTGQANTEAFF
TRBV6-5	.	TRBJ2-2	.	TGTGCCAGCACAACAACGAACACCGGGGAGCTGTTTTTT	CASTTTNTGELFF
TRBV7-2	.	TRBJ2-2	.	TGTGCCAGCAGCCCCCGCGCGGGGTCGGACACCGGGGAGCTGTTTTTT	CASSPRAGSDTGELFF
TRBV6-6	.	TRBJ2-5	.	TGTGCCATCCGTGGGGGGGGCGTGGAGACCCAGTACTTC	CAIRGGGVETQYF
TRBV3-1/TRBV3-2	.	TRBJ1-1	.	TGTGCCAGCAGCCAAGAATCCGGGAACACTGAAGCTTTCTTT	CASSQESGNTEAFF
TRBV29-1	TRBD2	TRBJ2-3	.	TGCAGCGGGGGACTAGTCGGCGATACGCAGTATTTT	CSGGLVGDTQYF
TRBV11-2	.	TRBJ2-7	.	TGTGCCAGCAGCTTAAGTTTACAGGTTGCTCCCTACGAGCAGTACTTC	CASSLSLQVAPYEQYF
TRBV15	.	TRBJ1-5	.	TGTGCCACCAGCAGAGATCTGGGAGGGAGCGGCAATCAGCCCCAGCATTTT	CATSRDLGGSGNQPQHF
TRBV6-2/TRBV6-3	.	TRBJ2-7	.	TGTGCCAGCAGCTGGGAGGGGGGCGAGCAGTACTTC	CASSWEGGEQYF
TRBV5-1	TRBD2	TRBJ2-7	few	TGCGCCAGCAGCTTAACTAGCGGACCTCACTACGAGCAGTACTTC	CASSLTSGPHYEQYF
TRBV4-2	TRBD1	TRBJ1-5	few	TGTGCCAGCAGCAACCAGGGGGGCAATCAGCCCCAGCATTTT	CASSNQGGNQPQHF
TRBV15	.	TRBJ2-2	.	TGTGCCACCAGCAGACTAAACTCGCCGCTGTTTTTT	CATSRLNSPLFF
TRBV9	TRBD1	TRBJ1-3	.	TGTGCCAGCAGCGTAGAGGCAACAGGGGTTGGAAACACCATATATTTT	CASSVEATGVGNTIYF
TRBV4-3	TRBD1	TRBJ1-6	.	TGCGCCAGCAGCCAAGATGCATCGGGACAGGGGGTTTCACCCCTCCACTTT	CASSQDASGQGVSPLHF
TRBV10-1	TRBD1	TRBJ1-4	.	TGCGCCAAGGACAGGGGTCGCGTGGAAAAACTGTTTTTT	CAKDRGRVEKLFF
TRBV7-9	.	TRBJ1-2	once	TGTGCCAGCAGCCCGTGGCAGGGTAGTGGCTACACCTTC	CASSPWQGSGYTF
TRBV11-2	TRBD2	TRBJ2-2	.	TGTGCCAGCAGCTTCACTAGCGGGAGGGAGGCCGGGGAGCTGTTTTTT	CASSFTSGREAGELFF
TRBV2	TRBD1	TRBJ2-5	.	TGTGCCAGGGGGTACAGGGGTGGGGAGACCCAGTACTTC	CARGYRGGETQYF
TRBV19	TRBD1	TRBJ1-1	.	TGTGCCAGTAGTCCTGGGACAGGGTACGGGAACACTGAAGCTTTCTTT	CASSPGTGYGNTEAFF
TRBV27	.	TRBJ1-1	.	TGTGCCAGCAGTCTAGGAGGGGCGAGCACTGAAGCTTTCTTT	CASSLGGASTEAFF
TRBV7-2	TRBD1	TRBJ2-3	.	TGTGCCAGCACCCCGTTTAGAGGGGGCACCACAGATACGCAGTATTTT	CASTPFRGGTTDTQYF
TRBV2	.	TRBJ1-5	.	TGTGCCACCAGGCAACAAGGGACACTCAATCAGCCCCAGCATTTT	CATRQQGTLNQPQHF
TRBV10-3	TRBD1	TRBJ2-7	.	TGTGCCATCAGCCATCCGGGACAGGGCTACGAGCAGTACTTC	CAISHPGQGYEQYF
TRBV9	.	TRBJ1-4	.	TGTGCCAGCAGCCCCGGACTAAGTCGGCAAAAACTGTTTTTT	CASSPGLSRQKLFF
TRBV6-6	.	TRBJ2-2	.	TGTGCCAGTCTCGGGGGTTCCGGGGAGCTGTTTTTT	CASLGGSGELFF